These 18 T cell receptor beta chains were all obtained from the same sample, sequenced in a study of blood T cell repertoires in COVID-19. Produced via immunoSEQ multiplex PCR; TCRdb's table is partial and in-frame only. The table has about 250,000 clones, around 86% seen once. Sample: PBMCs or T cells enriched from blood (not recorded which). These receptors were collected from a man aged 35 to 55 who had recovered from COVID-19.

The V gene is TRBV15, the J gene TRBJ1-6; 7 positions agree with TRBD1. The germline V gene encodes CDR1 LNHNV and CDR2 YYDKDF (reference sequence). The CDR3 contains 13 residues. The ends lost 4 bases at V and 10 bases at J; junction bases unmatched: 4. Here the CDR3 reads CATSTHRGSPLHF. CDR3 sequence (DNA): TGTGCCACCAGCACCCACAGGGGATCACCCCTCCACTTT. Combining the CDR3 with reference TRBV15 and TRBJ1-6 gives the whole variable domain DAMVIQNPRYQVTQFGKPVTLSCSQTLNHNVMYWYQQKSSQAPKLLFHYYDKDFNNEADTPDNFQSRRPNTSFCFLDIRSPGLGDTAMYLCATSTHRGSPLHFGNGTRLTVT.

V gene TRBV13 combines with J gene TRBJ2-7, with 7 bases identical to TRBD2. This CDR3 has 14 amino acids. V gave up 5 bases and J gave up 6 bases; unmatched junction bases: 10. The V gene's germline CDR1 is PRHDT and CDR2 FYEKMQ (reference sequence). CDR3 sequence: CASSPQWPSGEQYF. CDR3 nucleotide sequence: TGTGCCAGCAGCCCCCAATGGCCTAGCGGCGAGCAGTACTTC. Supplemented by reference TRBV13 and TRBJ2-7, the full variable domain reads AAGVIQSPRHLIKEKRETATLKCYPIPRHDTVYWYQQGPGQDPQFLISFYEKMQSDKGSIPDRFSAQQFSDYHSELNMSSLELGDSALYFCASSPQWPSGEQYFGPGTRLTVT.

The CDR3 sequence: CASSLAWSGTEAFF. The DNA for the CDR3 is TGTGCCAGCAGCTTGGCCTGGTCGGGCACTGAAGCTTTCTTT. The V and J genes are TRBV5-8 and TRBJ1-1; no clear D gene. Trimming stripped 0 bases from V and 4 bases from J, with 10 bases between. The germline gives CDR1 SGHTS, CDR2 YDEGEE. This CDR3 region has 14 residues.

V and J are TRBV5-1 and TRBJ2-2; 7 bases are shared with TRBD2. The ends lost 2 bases at V and 1 base at J; junction bases unmatched: 2. The CDR3 length is 15 residues. From germline, CDR1 is SGHRS and CDR2 YFSETQ. In DNA, the CDR3 is TGCGCCAGCAGCTTTCAGCGGGAGAACACCGGGGAGCTGTTTTTT. Translated: CASSFQRENTGELFF.

V is TRBV11-3 and J is TRBJ2-1; possible D gene TRBD2, 6 bases. Germline V CDR1 and CDR2: SGHNT, YENEEA. Trimming took 1 base from V and 0 from J, leaving 13 bases between them. This CDR3 comprises 17 residues. This CDR3 reads CASSLAGTGSSYNEQFF. The CDR3 region has the DNA TGTGCCAGCAGCTTAGCCGGGACTGGGAGCTCCTACAATGAGCAGTTCTTC.

The chain joins TRBV4-1 to TRBJ1-4; D is unresolved. Trimming took off 0 bases at V and 14 bases at J, with 16 bases between the two ends. The germline CDR1 and CDR2 sequences are MGHRA and YSYEKL. There are 14 residues in the CDR3. This CDR3 is CASSQEVLLRNLFF. CDR3 in DNA: TGCGCCAGCAGCCAAGAGGTACTTTTAAGAAACCTGTTTTTT.

The chain has TRBV6-5 and TRBJ1-2; no clear D gene. Germline assignment: CDR1 MNHEY and CDR2 SVGAGI. The CDR3 covers 13 residues. The V end was cut by 7 bases, the J end by 8 bases, with 17 bases between. The CDR3 loop reads CASTDSGQYGYTF. The CDR3 bases are TGTGCCAGCACCGACTCCGGCCAGTACGGCTACACCTTC.

This clone was recorded many times. The genes are TRBV15 and TRBJ1-1, with TRBD1 as a possible D gene (6 bases). CDR3 length: 15 residues. Germline V CDR1 and CDR2: LNHNV, YYDKDF (reference sequence). V was trimmed by 1 base and J by 10 bases, leaving 19 bases between them. CDR3 in amino acids: CATSRGFRGPSLAFF. The CDR3 nucleotides read TGTGCCACCAGCAGAGGTTTCAGGGGTCCGTCTTTAGCTTTCTTT. The full variable domain, in which reference TRBV15 and TRBJ1-1 provide the parts outside the CDR3, is DAMVIQNPRYQVTQFGKPVTLSCSQTLNHNVMYWYQQKSSQAPKLLFHYYDKDFNNEADTPDNFQSRRPNTSFCFLDIRSPGLGDTAMYLCATSRGFRGPSLAFFGQGTRLTVV.

The chain links TRBV6-5 to TRBJ2-7; a possible D gene is TRBD1 (6 bases). Deletions cut 5 bases from V and 0 bases from J, with 14 bases between. Germline values: CDR1 MNHEY, CDR2 SVGAGI. This CDR3 comprises 15 residues. CDR3 region: CASSHRDTGSYEQYF. CDR3 nucleotide sequence: TGTGCCAGCAGTCACCGGGACACGGGCTCCTACGAGCAGTACTTC.

This clone was seen only once. This chain uses TRBV7-2 with TRBJ1-6; D is unresolved. V was clipped by 2 bases and J by 10 bases, with 6 bases between them. The CDR3 loop spans 12 amino acids. The V gene's germline CDR1 is SGHTA and CDR2 FQGNSA. The CDR3 loop reads CASSLNTSPLHF. CDR3 bases: TGTGCCAGCAGCTTAAACACCTCACCCCTCCACTTT.

This chain uses TRBV9 with TRBJ2-1; a weak D match, TRBD1 (6 bases). Germline V gene data show CDR1 as SGDLS and CDR2 as YYNGEE. There are 16 residues in the CDR3. Between the trimmed V and J ends, which lost 4 bases and 1 base, there was a span of 15 bases. This chain's CDR3 is CASSPQGQGSYNEQFF. The CDR3, as DNA: TGTGCCAGCAGCCCTCAGGGGCAAGGTTCCTACAATGAGCAGTTCTTC.

The gene calls are TRBV11-2 and TRBJ1-5; no reliable D call. The CDR3 runs to 13 residues. V was pared by 6 bases and J by 0 bases, with 6 bases between. Germline CDR1 SGHAT, CDR2 FQNNGV. The CDR3 DNA reads TGTGCCAGCAGTAGCAATAGCAATCAGCCCCAGCATTTT. Its translation: CASSSNSNQPQHF.

This rearrangement joins TRBV5-4 to TRBJ1-2; D perhaps matches TRBD1 (6 bases). The CDR3 extends over 13 amino acids. V shed 3 bases and J shed 4 bases, with 10 bases lying between them. Germline-derived CDR1 and CDR2 are SGHNT and YYREEE (reference sequence). The CDR3 is CASSSLRGYGYTF. As DNA, the CDR3 is TGTGCCAGCAGCTCTCTCAGGGGCTATGGCTACACCTTC.

This chain links TRBV2 with TRBJ1-2; 9 bases line up with TRBD1. Per the germline V gene, CDR1 is SNHLY and CDR2 is FYNNEI. Trimming removed 7 bases from V and 4 bases from J; junction bases left unmatched: 7. The CDR3 extends over 14 amino acids. DNA for the CDR3: TGTGCCAGCACTCGGGACAGGGACCTCTATGGCTACACCTTC. This translates into CASTRDRDLYGYTF.

The chain couples TRBV29-1 to TRBJ1-1; TRBD1 agrees at 11 bases. The V segment lost 6 bases and the J segment 5 bases; nucleotides outside the gene matches: 5. The CDR3 totals 13 residues. The germline V gene has CDR1 SQVTM and CDR2 ANQGSEA. As DNA, the CDR3 is TGCAGCGTCGGACAGGGGGCCGGGACTGAAGCTTTCTTT. This translates into CSVGQGAGTEAFF.

The rearrangement uses TRBV29-1 and TRBJ2-5, with a weak D call TRBD1 (5 bases). The ends were cut back, 4 bases at V and 4 bases at J, with 13 bases in the middle. The CDR3 extends over 13 amino acids. The germline V gene has CDR1 SQVTM and CDR2 ANQGSEA. The CDR3 protein is CSVAVQGRETQYF. DNA of the CDR3: TGCAGCGTTGCCGTGCAGGGCAGAGAGACCCAGTACTTC.

The chain joins TRBV30 to TRBJ1-6, with 9 positions matching TRBD1. The length of the CDR3 is 15 residues. CDR1 and CDR2 (germline): GTSNPN, SVGIG (reference sequence). V lost 4 bases to trimming and J lost 13 bases; unmatched junction nucleotides: 14. The CDR3 loop reads CAWKRPGTGKNPLHF. The CDR3 bases are TGTGCCTGGAAGCGCCCCGGGACAGGGAAGAATCCCCTCCACTTT.

The CDR3 sequence: CAGRPEWEWGYTF. Here the CDR3 DNA reads TGTGCCGGAAGACCCGAGTGGGAGTGGGGCTACACCTTC. This sequence joins TRBV2 and TRBJ1-2, with D unclear. CDR3 length: 13 residues. V lost 11 bases, J lost 8 bases, and 21 bases lay in between. CDR1 and CDR2 (germline): SNHLY, FYNNEI.